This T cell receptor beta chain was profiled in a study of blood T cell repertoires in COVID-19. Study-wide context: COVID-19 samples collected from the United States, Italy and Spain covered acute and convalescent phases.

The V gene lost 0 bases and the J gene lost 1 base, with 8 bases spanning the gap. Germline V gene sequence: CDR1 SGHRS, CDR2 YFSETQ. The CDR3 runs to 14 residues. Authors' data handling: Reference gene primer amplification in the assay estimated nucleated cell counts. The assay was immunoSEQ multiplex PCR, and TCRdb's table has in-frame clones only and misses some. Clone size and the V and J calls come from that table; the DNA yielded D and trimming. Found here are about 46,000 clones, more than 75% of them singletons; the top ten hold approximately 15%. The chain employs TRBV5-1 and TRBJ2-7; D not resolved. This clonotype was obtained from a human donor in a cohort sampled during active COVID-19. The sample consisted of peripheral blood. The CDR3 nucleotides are TGCGCCAGCAGCTTGGCCCTCGGGTCCTACGAGCAGTACTTC. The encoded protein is CASSLALGSYEQYF.